Below are 10 T cell receptor beta chains sequenced from a single sample in a study of blood T cell repertoires in COVID-19. Generated by immunoSEQ multiplex PCR, the TCRdb table keeps only in-frame clones and is missing some. The sample has 200,000 to 300,000 clones; 87% are singletons. Material for sequencing was peripheral blood. The receptors were gathered from a man between 60 and 75 years old who had recovered from COVID-19.

This clone was recorded only once. The rearrangement links TRBV4-1 to TRBJ2-2; D is unresolved. The germline CDR1 and CDR2 sequences are MGHRA and YSYEKL. This CDR3 is built from 12 residues. The ends were cut back, 5 bases at V and 6 bases at J, with 7 bases in the middle. CDR3: CASSSVSGELFF. DNA of the CDR3: TGCGCCAGCAGCTCTGTATCCGGGGAGCTGTTTTTT.

The gene calls are TRBV28 and TRBJ1-1, with D maybe TRBD1 (5 bases). V lost 9 bases, J lost 7 bases, and 15 bases lay in between. CDR1 MDHEN and CDR2 SYDVKM come from the germline V gene. The CDR3 extends over 12 amino acids. CDR3 nucleotide sequence: TGTGCCAGTGCGGGCAGGGAGGTTGAAGCTTTCTTT. Translated, it gives CASAGREVEAFF.

The rearrangement links TRBV5-1 to TRBJ2-7, with a weak D call TRBD1 (6 bases). Trimming left V 1 base short and J 3 bases short, with 11 bases between. Germline loops: CDR1 SGHRS, CDR2 YFSETQ. The CDR3 sequence is 14 residues long. Here the CDR3 DNA reads TGCGCCAGCAGCTTGATCAAGGGGGACTACGAGCAGTACTTC. Translated: CASSLIKGDYEQYF.

This clone came up once. V gene TRBV3-1 (or the pseudogene TRBV3-2) combines with J gene TRBJ2-2, with TRBD2 as a possible D gene (5 bases). CDR3 length: 15 residues. V lost 1 base to trimming and J lost 6 bases, with 12 bases between them. The germline V gene has CDR1 LGHDT and CDR2 YNNKEL (reference sequence). CDR3: CASSQGTGWAGELFF. CDR3 DNA sequence: TGTGCCAGCAGCCAAGGGACTGGCTGGGCCGGGGAGCTGTTTTTT.

V and J are TRBV6-2 or TRBV6-3 and TRBJ2-1, with a weak D call TRBD2 (6 bases). The CDR3 runs 12 residues. Trimming pared 0 bases from V and 9 bases from J, leaving 6 bases between. Looked up from germline, CDR1 is MNHEY and CDR2 is SVGEGT. The CDR3 DNA reads as TGTGCCAGCAGTTACTCGGGGGGTGAGCAGTTCTTC. Protein sequence: CASSYSGGEQFF.

This sequence joins TRBV5-1 and TRBJ2-5, with TRBD2 identical over 7 bases. Germline CDR1 SGHRS, CDR2 YFSETQ. V shed 3 bases and J 5 bases; nucleotides not matched to a gene: 4. The CDR3 has 13 residues. The CDR3, as DNA: TGCGCCAGCAGCTCTTTGCGGGAGGAGACCCAGTACTTC. As protein: CASSSLREETQYF.

This clone has at least ten counts. The chain uses TRBV9 and TRBJ2-1; tentative D call: TRBD1 (5 bases). The CDR3 runs to 13 residues. Trimming pared 3 bases from V and 5 bases from J, leaving 9 bases between. Germline-derived CDR1 and CDR2 are SGDLS and YYNGEE. CDR3: CASSARQNNEQFF. The CDR3 DNA is TGTGCCAGCAGCGCAAGACAGAACAATGAGCAGTTCTTC.

The chain employs TRBV7-9 and TRBJ1-2; D is uncertain. The CDR3 consists of 18 residues. V dropped 2 bases and J dropped 1 base, with 20 bases sitting between them. Per the germline V gene, CDR1 is SEHNR and CDR2 is FQNEAQ (reference sequence). As DNA, the CDR3 is TGTGCCAGCAGCTTACGAGGGAATTGGTTAGGGAGTAACTATGGCTACACCTTC. It codes for CASSLRGNWLGSNYGYTF.

The chain has TRBV5-8 and TRBJ1-2; possible D gene TRBD1, 6 bases. The CDR3 length is 15 residues. Germline V lookup: CDR1 SGHTS, CDR2 YDEGEE. V was shortened by 2 bases and J by 8 bases, with 19 bases between the two germline ends. The CDR3 bases are TGTGCCAGCAGCTTTCTGCCCGGGACATTCGTAGGCTACACCTTC. Amino acids: CASSFLPGTFVGYTF. Variable domain in full (rest from reference TRBV5-8 and TRBJ1-2): EAGVTQSPTHLIKTRGQQATLRCSPISGHTSVYWYQQALGLGLQFLLWYDEGEERNRGNFPPRFSGRQFPNYSSELNVNALELEDSALYLCASSFLPGTFVGYTFGSGTRLTVV.

This clone was counted a single time. The chain has TRBV11-1 and TRBJ1-1; possibly TRBD1 for D (5 bases). The CDR3 has 16 residues. Looked up from germline, CDR1 is SGHAT and CDR2 is FQDESV (reference sequence). V was pared by 6 bases and J by 0 bases, with 17 bases between. The DNA for the CDR3 is TGTGCCAGCAGTTCCCCGCCAGGGACTATGAACACTGAAGCTTTCTTT. This translates into CASSSPPGTMNTEAFF.